This T cell receptor (beta chain) is from a study of T cell responses to AZD1222 COVID-19 vaccine. For this clone: The target antigen is unknown.

Overall study results and limits: Spike-wide vaccine-associated CD4 TCRs dominated at 160-218 and 743-854. Possibly, clonal diversity was underestimated; donors were largely white British and included more females.

Clones were read by immunoSEQ multiplex PCR, and TCRdb kept only the in-frame ones, dropping some. This table has about 83,000 clones, approximately 85% appearing once. Pooling was applied to second doses at about 4 or about 12 weeks. The TCR originated in an adult who received the AZD1222 COVID-19 vaccine. Sequenced here: peripheral blood, sampled 28 days after the second AZD1222 dose.

CDR3 residues: CATSEGAPTYEQYF. CDR3 nucleotide sequence: TGTGCCACCAGTGAAGGGGCACCTACCTACGAGCAGTACTTC. This chain uses TRBV24-1 with TRBJ2-7; D may be TRBD1 (5 bases). Per the germline V gene, CDR1 is KGHDR and CDR2 is SFDVKD. V dropped 4 bases and J dropped 2 bases, with 11 bases sitting between them. The CDR3 consists of 14 residues.